Presented here are 16 T cell receptor beta chains from one specimen sequenced in a study of OX40 agonist ivuxolimab in advanced cancers. Libraries came from the immunoSEQ multiplex PCR assay. TCRdb limited this immuneACCESS table to in-frame rearrangements with V and J called. A share of clones is missing; checked studies link under half to unresolved V genes, and the rest is unexplained. This sample comprises over 15,000 clones, more than 65% of them detected only once. The top ten clonotypes cover less than 4% of the sample. Sample: CD4+ or CD8+ T cells sorted from blood, taken in a trial of the OX40 agonist ivuxolimab. These receptor sequences come from an adult with an advanced solid tumor such as melanoma, head and neck, liver or kidney cancer.

V usage is TRBV27 and J usage is TRBJ2-7, with 10 bases that match TRBD1. The CDR3 totals 13 residues. Germline V gene lookup returns CDR1 MNHEY and CDR2 SMNVEV (reference sequence). The V gene end was trimmed by 8 bases and the J gene end by 5 bases; junction bases not matched to a gene: 6. This chain's CDR3 is CASSRQGAHEQYF. The CDR3 DNA reads TGTGCCAGCTCCCGACAGGGGGCCCACGAGCAGTACTTC.

The table lists this clone with a few counts. The gene calls are TRBV29-1 and TRBJ2-7; 12 nucleotides line up with TRBD2. Trimming cost V 5 bases and J 1 base; bases outside gene matches: 6. The CDR3 loop spans 15 amino acids. The V gene's germline CDR1 is SQVTM and CDR2 ANQGSEA. CDR3 coding DNA: TGCAGCGTTTGGCTAGCGGGAGGGGCTTCCTACGAGCAGTACTTC. Encoded protein: CSVWLAGGASYEQYF.

This clone was observed a few times. V and J are TRBV28 and TRBJ2-1, with 13 bases matching TRBD2. The CDR3 is 16 residues long. The ends lost 5 bases at V and 7 bases at J; junction bases unmatched: 8. Looked up from germline, CDR1 is MDHEN and CDR2 is SYDVKM. CDR3 residues: CASSAPGLAGSNEQFF. In nucleotides, the CDR3 is TGTGCCAGCAGTGCGCCGGGACTAGCGGGATCAAATGAGCAGTTCTTC.

The rearrangement uses TRBV27 and TRBJ2-1; 8 nucleotides match TRBD2. This CDR3 is built from 18 residues. Germline values: CDR1 MNHEY, CDR2 SMNVEV (reference sequence). J lost 6 bases, V lost 6 bases, and 19 bases had no gene match. The CDR3 DNA reads TGTGCCAGCAGCCCCCCCTACCTACTAGCGGCTGGGTCCAATGAGCAGTTCTTC. Its protein is CASSPPYLLAAGSNEQFF.

The chain is built from TRBV28 and TRBJ1-2; perhaps TRBD1 as D (5 bases). The CDR3 is made up of 14 amino acids. In germline, CDR1 is MDHEN, CDR2 SYDVKM. Trimming removed 5 bases from V and 4 bases from J, with 14 bases in between. CDR3 in amino acids: CASSPRGGAYGYTF. CDR3 coding DNA: TGTGCCAGCAGTCCTCGGGGAGGGGCCTATGGCTACACCTTC.

The chain employs TRBV18 and TRBJ2-5, with 11 bases lining up with TRBD2. Trimming removed 4 bases from V and 2 bases from J; junction bases left unmatched: 3. Germline CDR1 reads KGHSH; CDR2 reads LQKENI. This CDR3 contains 15 residues. As DNA, the CDR3 is TGTGCCAGCTCACGGGGACTAGCGGTACAAGAGACCCAGTACTTC. Translated: CASSRGLAVQETQYF.

The chain couples TRBV5-1 to TRBJ1-6, with TRBD1 matching 9 bases. The CDR3 totals 14 residues. CDR1 and CDR2 from the germline V gene are SGHRS and YFSETQ. Trimming took 4 bases from V and 7 from J; bases not matched to a gene: 3. For the CDR3, the DNA is TGCGCCAGCAGCCCGGGACAGGGCAATTCACCCCTCCACTTT. It specifies CASSPGQGNSPLHF.

The chain couples TRBV25-1 to TRBJ2-1; 7 nucleotides line up with TRBD2. The CDR3 is made up of 15 amino acids. V lost 6 bases, J lost 8 bases, and 13 bases stayed unmatched. CDR1 is MGHDK, CDR2 SYGVNS, per germline. The CDR3: CASSPVMASGDEQFF. CDR3 nucleotide sequence: TGTGCCAGCAGCCCCGTAATGGCTAGCGGCGATGAGCAGTTCTTC.

The genes are TRBV11-2 and TRBJ2-7; TRBD2 matches 11 bases. Per the germline V gene, CDR1 is SGHAT and CDR2 is FQNNGV. The length of the CDR3 is 16 residues. Trimming took 5 bases from V and 4 from J; bases not matched to a gene: 10. CDR3 sequence reads: CASSPLSASGRYEQYF. In DNA form, the CDR3 reads TGTGCCAGCAGCCCCCTCTCGGCTAGCGGGAGGTACGAGCAGTACTTC.

V and J are TRBV7-8 and TRBJ2-5, with D possibly being TRBD1 or TRBD2 (5 bases each). Between the trimmed V and J ends, which lost 1 base and 4 bases, there was a span of 10 bases. This CDR3 has 14 residues. Germline lookup yields CDR1 SGHVS and CDR2 FQNEAQ. The CDR3 protein is CASSLVGVGETQYF. In DNA, the CDR3 is TGTGCCAGCAGCTTAGTGGGGGTCGGAGAGACCCAGTACTTC.

V and J are TRBV7-9 and TRBJ2-3; D perhaps matches TRBD2 (5 bases). CDR3 length: 12 amino acids. Germline CDR1 and CDR2: SEHNR and FQNEAQ (reference sequence). Trimming removed 5 bases at V and 6 bases at J, with 9 bases between. CDR3 protein: CASSPTGDTQYF. CDR3 bases: TGTGCCAGCAGCCCAACGGGGGATACGCAGTATTTT.

The J gene is TRBJ2-7, the V gene TRBV27; D uncertain. Trimming left V 5 bases short and J 2 bases short, with 13 bases between. The CDR3 spans 14 residues. From germline, CDR1 is MNHEY and CDR2 SMNVEV (reference sequence). CDR3 bases: TGTGCCAGCAGTCACGACATCGGCACCTACGAGCAGTACTTC. It specifies CASSHDIGTYEQYF.

This chain uses TRBV27 with TRBJ2-7, with a tentative D call TRBD1 (5 bases). CDR3 size: 12 residues. Germline lookup yields CDR1 MNHEY and CDR2 SMNVEV (reference sequence). V was cut by 5 bases and J by 6 bases, with 11 bases left in between. CDR3 DNA: TGTGCCAGCAGTGCATCAGGGTCCGAGCAGTACTTC. Protein sequence: CASSASGSEQYF.

This chain joins TRBV11-2 and TRBJ2-5; D gene ambiguous. TRBJ2-7 matches the DNA end more closely, so the J call is doubtful. This CDR3 comprises 11 residues. Germline CDR1 SGHAT, CDR2 FQNNGV. The CDR3 DNA reads as TGTGCCAGCAGCTTAGGAGACGAGCAGTACTTC. Translation gives CASSLGDEQYF.

This clone has only one observation. The V and J genes are TRBV5-6 and TRBJ2-1, with 11 bases identical to TRBD2. CDR3 length equals 14 residues. With V trimmed by 2 bases and J by 9 bases, 4 bases remained unmatched. Germline V gives CDR1 SGHDT, CDR2 YYEEEE. CDR3 sequence: CASSFTSGSGEQFF. In DNA, the CDR3 is TGTGCCAGCAGCTTTACTAGCGGGAGCGGTGAGCAGTTCTTC.

The V call is TRBV2, the J call TRBJ2-3; 8 bases match TRBD2. Germline V lookup: CDR1 SNHLY, CDR2 FYNNEI. CDR3 length: 16 amino acids. V was pared by 7 bases and J by 1 base, with 10 bases of the junction left unmatched. CDR3 sequence (DNA): TGTGCCAGCACCAAAGGGGTACTAGCGGGCACAGATACGCAGTATTTT. Its protein product is CASTKGVLAGTDTQYF.